The clone carrying this T cell receptor beta chain has only one observation. Its cognate antigen is unknown. This entry belongs to a study of cytomegalovirus exposure and HLA in healthy donors. PCR involved 60 Vbeta and 13 Jbeta primers. Libraries were prepared by immunoSEQ multiplex PCR; TCRdb keeps only in-frame clonotypes and omits some of them. The profile shows 200,000 or so clones, roughly 84% of them singletons. The CDR3 consists of 13 residues. Germline V gene lookup returns CDR1 MNHEY and CDR2 SVGAGI. V was clipped by 5 bases and J by 5 bases; unmatched bases: 6. Study conclusions and caveats: Sequencing had likely introduced a cluster of highly shared sequence variants as an artifact.

Sequenced sample: PBMCs. The sequence was obtained from a boy aged 5-17 years in good health and CMV-seronegative. The J gene is TRBJ2-7, the V gene TRBV6-5; 7 bases align to TRBD1. For the CDR3, the DNA is TGTGCCAGCAGTGACCGAGACAGGGACGAGCAGTACTTC. It yields the protein CASSDRDRDEQYF.